One sample yielded the 19 T cell receptor beta chains listed below, sequenced in a study of blood T cell repertoires in COVID-19. Using immunoSEQ multiplex PCR, the repertoire was profiled, and TCRdb retains in-frame clones only, with some absent. The sample lists a few hundred thousand clones, over 75% occurring once. The specimen sequenced was peripheral blood. The receptor source for this set is a human donor in a cohort sampled during active COVID-19.

V is TRBV4-1 and J is TRBJ2-7, with TRBD2 matching over 8 bases. V trimming: 1 base; J trimming: 6 bases; junction bases outside the gene matches: 8. In germline, CDR1 is MGHRA, CDR2 YSYEKL. CDR3 length equals 15 residues. CDR3 sequence (DNA): TGCGCCAGCAGCCAAGTCGGTGCGGGGGGCTTCGAGCAGTACTTC. Translated: CASSQVGAGGFEQYF.

The rearrangement joins TRBV2 to TRBJ1-2, with D hard to call. CDR1 is SNHLY, CDR2 FYNNEI, per germline. CDR3 length equals 13 residues. V shed 4 bases and J shed 1 base, with 7 bases lying between them. In DNA, the CDR3 is TGTGCCAGCAGTGTGGGCAGTAACTATGGCTACACCTTC. This gives the protein CASSVGSNYGYTF.

The sample holds one count of this clone. The rearrangement uses TRBV25-1 and TRBJ2-7; TRBD1 aligns across 10 bases. V trimming: 4 bases; J trimming: 6 bases; junction bases outside the gene matches: 3. CDR1 is MGHDK, CDR2 SYGVNS, per germline. The CDR3 contains 13 residues. The DNA for the CDR3 is TGTGCCAGCAGTGGACAGGGGGCCGGCGAGCAGTACTTC. This encodes CASSGQGAGEQYF.

About this clone: This same CDR3 is encoded by further DNA sequences in the sample. The chain is built from TRBV18 and TRBJ2-2; 13 bases are shared with TRBD2. Germline CDR1 KGHSH, CDR2 LQKENI. CDR3 size: 15 residues. The ends lost 3 bases at V and 5 bases at J; junction bases unmatched: 0. CDR3 DNA: TGTGCCAGCTCACCGGGACTAGCGGGGACCGGGGAGCTGTTTTTT. It codes for CASSPGLAGTGELFF.

The chain combines TRBV6-5 with TRBJ1-1; D gene uncertain. There are 12 residues in the CDR3. The germline CDR1 and CDR2 sequences are MNHEY and SVGAGI. V gave up 6 bases and J gave up 3 bases, with 8 bases separating them. CDR3 loop: CASSPGDTEAFF. DNA of the CDR3: TGTGCCAGCAGCCCGGGTGACACTGAAGCTTTCTTT.

J is TRBJ1-4 and V is TRBV10-3; D uncertain. Trimming stripped 0 bases from V and 8 bases from J, with 7 bases between. The CDR3 spans 13 residues. CDR1 and CDR2 (germline): ENHRY, SYGVKD. CDR3 protein: CAISESSTEKLFF. The DNA for the CDR3 is TGTGCCATCAGTGAGTCGAGTACGGAAAAACTGTTTTTT.

The gene calls are TRBV5-6 and TRBJ1-3; 7 nucleotides match TRBD1. Germline CDR1 SGHDT, CDR2 YYEEEE. The CDR3 runs to 15 residues. V lost 2 bases, J lost 9 bases, and 11 bases stayed unmatched. The CDR3 DNA sequence: TGTGCCAGCAGCTTTCGTGGGACAGTAAGAGGCACCATATATTTT. Amino acids: CASSFRGTVRGTIYF.

The chain is built from TRBV5-5 and TRBJ1-6; 10 nucleotides line up with TRBD1. CDR1 and CDR2 from the germline V gene are SGHKS and YYEKEE (reference sequence). V lost 0 bases, J lost 7 bases, and 4 bases stayed unmatched. The CDR3 length is 16 residues. CDR3 in amino acids: CASSLAAGQGNSPLHF. DNA for the CDR3: TGTGCCAGCAGCTTGGCCGCGGGACAGGGGAATTCACCCCTCCACTTT.

The chain combines TRBV24-1 with TRBJ2-1; 14 positions agree with TRBD2. V lost 0 bases, J lost 8 bases, and 2 bases stayed unmatched. Germline CDR1 KGHDR, CDR2 SFDVKD. This CDR3 comprises 16 residues. CDR3 DNA: TGTGCCACCAGTGATTTGGGGACTAGCGGGGGTCATGAGCAGTTCTTC. It codes for CATSDLGTSGGHEQFF.

This clone was recorded a few times. This rearrangement joins TRBV2 to TRBJ2-7; D may be TRBD1 (6 bases). V was pared by 8 bases and J by 0 bases, with 11 bases between. The CDR3 is made up of 13 amino acids. Germline lookup yields CDR1 SNHLY and CDR2 FYNNEI. DNA for the CDR3: TGTGCCAGCTCACAGGACAGCTCCTACGAGCAGTACTTC. Protein sequence: CASSQDSSYEQYF. The full variable domain, with the rest looked up from reference TRBV2 and TRBJ2-7, is EPEVTQTPSHQVTQMGQEVILRCVPISNHLYFYWYRQILGQKVEFLVSFYNNEISEKSEIFDDQFSVERPDGSNFTLKIRSTKLEDSAMYFCASSQDSSYEQYFGPGTRLTVT.

This sequence joins TRBV3-1 (or the pseudogene TRBV3-2) and TRBJ1-2; tentatively, D is TRBD1 (5 bases). V lost 0 bases to trimming and J lost 7 bases, with 15 bases between them. CDR1 LGHDT and CDR2 YNNKEL come from the germline V gene (reference sequence). This CDR3 comprises 15 residues. CDR3 loop: CASSQEAGLSVGYTF. CDR3 nucleotides: TGTGCCAGCAGCCAAGAAGCAGGGTTGTCAGTTGGCTACACCTTC.

The gene calls are TRBV3-1 (or the pseudogene TRBV3-2) and TRBJ1-2; D might be TRBD1 (5 bases). CDR1 and CDR2 from the germline V gene are LGHDT and YNNKEL (reference sequence). The V gene lost 1 base and the J gene lost 8 bases, with 17 bases spanning the gap. CDR3 length: 15 amino acids. The chain's CDR3 is CASSQGWQAGGGYTF. The CDR3, as DNA: TGTGCCAGCAGCCAAGGGTGGCAGGCGGGGGGAGGCTACACCTTC.

This clone was counted only a few times. The V gene is TRBV24-1, the J gene TRBJ2-3; TRBD2 agrees at 7 bases. J gave up 1 base and V 7 bases, and 7 bases lay outside the gene matches. CDR3 length: 15 residues. CDR1 KGHDR and CDR2 SFDVKD come from the germline V gene. The CDR3 DNA is TGTGCCACCAGCCGGGTTGGGGGGGGCACAGATACGCAGTATTTT. Encoded protein: CATSRVGGGTDTQYF.

V and J are TRBV2 and TRBJ2-2; 12 nucleotides match TRBD1. Germline V lookup: CDR1 SNHLY, CDR2 FYNNEI. The CDR3 is 16 amino acids. With V trimmed by 6 bases and J by 5 bases, 7 bases remained unmatched. CDR3 nucleotides: TGTGCCAGCAGCGGGGACAGGGGGCGCGGAACCGGGGAGCTGTTTTTT. Translating it yields CASSGDRGRGTGELFF.

The rearrangement uses TRBV3-1 (or the pseudogene TRBV3-2) and TRBJ2-3; 8 positions agree with TRBD1. This CDR3 has 16 residues. CDR1 LGHDT and CDR2 YNNKEL come from the germline V gene (reference sequence). The junction had 9 bases not matched to a gene; V was cut back by 4 bases and J by 3 bases. The CDR3 reads CASSPRTGTGTDTQYF. CDR3 nucleotides: TGTGCCAGCAGCCCTAGGACAGGGACGGGTACAGATACGCAGTATTTT.

This clone was seen just once. The CDR3 region has the DNA TGTGCCAGCAGTGAAGCGAGATATAGCAATCAGCCCCAGCATTTT. This codes for CASSEARYSNQPQHF. The chain links TRBV6-1 to TRBJ1-5; D gene uncertain. Germline V lookup: CDR1 MNHNS, CDR2 SASEGT. CDR3 length equals 15 residues. V was cut by 0 bases and J by 0 bases, with 6 bases left in between.

The chain combines TRBV19 with TRBJ1-1; 9 nucleotides match TRBD1. The V segment lost 5 bases and the J segment 4 bases; nucleotides outside the gene matches: 5. Germline CDR1 LNHDA, CDR2 SQIVND (reference sequence). CDR3 length: 14 residues. CDR3 loop: CASSLGQGGTEAFF. CDR3 nucleotide sequence: TGTGCCAGTAGTTTGGGACAGGGCGGCACTGAAGCTTTCTTT.

The table lists this clone with a count of one. The V and J genes are TRBV2 and TRBJ1-1; D might be TRBD1 (5 bases). The ends were cut back, 4 bases at V and 4 bases at J, with 10 bases in the middle. This CDR3 has 13 residues. Germline V gives CDR1 SNHLY, CDR2 FYNNEI. CDR3 sequence reads: CASSVGGITEAFF. The CDR3 DNA is TGTGCCAGCAGTGTGGGGGGGATCACTGAAGCTTTCTTT.

In its sample, this clone was seen once. This rearrangement joins TRBV12-3 or TRBV12-4 to TRBJ2-3; D unclear. Trimming shortened V by 6 bases and J by 5 bases, and 6 bases separated the two germline ends. The CDR3 is 11 amino acids. CDR3 amino acids: CASSPRDTQYF. CDR3 in DNA: TGTGCCAGCAGCCCCCGAGATACGCAGTATTTT.